The 8 T cell receptor beta chains below were found in one sample sequenced in a study of T cell changes during pregnancy in multiple sclerosis. Profiled with immunoSEQ multiplex PCR; TCRdb holds only in-frame clones, not every one. Here the sample spans approximately 52,000 clones, roughly 92% being singletons. The material sequenced was CD4+ T cells from peripheral blood mononuclear cells, taken in the third trimester of pregnancy. All receptors derive from a female donor with multiple sclerosis, enrolled in a pregnancy study.

This sequence joins TRBV23-1 and TRBJ1-5, with a tentative D call TRBD1 (6 bases). TRBV23-1 is annotated as an ORF whose role is uncertain. The V end lost 0 bases, the J end lost 6 bases, and 15 bases lay between the germline ends. The CDR3 length is 16 residues. CDR3 in amino acids: CASSQSRGGNSQPQHF. The DNA of the CDR3 is TGCGCCAGCAGTCAATCGAGAGGGGGAAATAGTCAGCCCCAGCATTTT.

V usage is TRBV7-9 and J usage is TRBJ2-7; 7 bases map to TRBD1. The V and J ends lost 4 bases and 4 bases, in that order; junction bases with no gene match: 7. The CDR3 totals 14 residues. Germline assignment: CDR1 SEHNR and CDR2 FQNEAQ (reference sequence). The CDR3 nucleotides are TGTGCCAGCAGCTCAGACAGGGCACTATACGAGCAGTACTTC. As protein: CASSSDRALYEQYF. Variable domain in full (rest from reference TRBV7-9 and TRBJ2-7): DTGVSQNPRHKITKRGQNVTFRCDPISEHNRLYWYRQTLGQGPEFLTYFQNEAQLEKSRLLSDRFSAERPKGSFSTLEIQRTEQGDSAMYLCASSSDRALYEQYFGPGTRLTVT.

J is TRBJ2-3 and V is TRBV5-1; the D is unclear. Per the germline V gene, CDR1 is SGHRS and CDR2 is YFSETQ. The CDR3 has 14 residues. The ends were cut back, 4 bases at V and 2 bases at J, with 11 bases in the middle. CDR3 region: CASSRLSATDTQYF. The CDR3 nucleotides are TGCGCCAGCAGCCGCCTATCCGCCACAGATACGCAGTATTTT.

This rearrangement joins TRBV7-3 to TRBJ2-5; 12 nucleotides match TRBD2. CDR1 is SGHTA and CDR2 is FQGTGA in the germline V gene. Losses at the gene ends were 5 bases for V and 2 bases for J; bases not matched to a gene: 6. The CDR3 sequence is 16 residues long. CDR3 DNA: TGTGCCAGCAGCCTCGGACTAGCGGGACGGCAAGAGACCCAGTACTTC. It specifies CASSLGLAGRQETQYF.

The rearrangement uses TRBV9 and TRBJ1-6, with D possibly being TRBD1 (6 bases). The V gene's germline CDR1 is SGDLS and CDR2 YYNGEE. Trimming removed 4 bases at V and 7 bases at J, with 15 bases between. The CDR3 covers 15 residues. The CDR3, as DNA: TGTGCCAGCAGCCCCGGGGGGGCGCAAAATTCACCCCTCCACTTT. This sequence encodes CASSPGGAQNSPLHF.

The CDR3 DNA follows: TGTGCCAGCAGCTCGGGACTAGCGGGGGGCGGTGAGCAGTTCTTC. Translation gives CASSSGLAGGGEQFF. The chain has TRBV7-9 and TRBJ2-1; TRBD2 matches at 15 bases. CDR3 length equals 15 residues. V gave up 4 bases and J gave up 9 bases; unmatched junction bases: 4. Germline values: CDR1 SEHNR, CDR2 FQNEAQ (reference sequence). Combining the CDR3 with reference TRBV7-9 and TRBJ2-1 gives the whole variable domain DTGVSQNPRHKITKRGQNVTFRCDPISEHNRLYWYRQTLGQGPEFLTYFQNEAQLEKSRLLSDRFSAERPKGSFSTLEIQRTEQGDSAMYLCASSSGLAGGGEQFFGPGTRLTVL.

This sequence joins TRBV6-1 and TRBJ1-5; 9 nucleotides align to TRBD1. Germline V gene data show CDR1 as MNHNS and CDR2 as SASEGT. The CDR3 runs to 15 residues. J lost 5 bases, V lost 8 bases, and 10 bases had no gene match. The CDR3 loop is CASCRDRVPDQPQHF. The DNA for the CDR3 is TGTGCCAGCTGCCGGGACAGGGTTCCCGATCAGCCCCAGCATTTT.

The genes are TRBV9 and TRBJ2-7; tentative D call: TRBD2 (6 bases). V was shortened by 10 bases and J by 2 bases, with 16 bases between the two germline ends. There are 13 residues in the CDR3. The germline gives CDR1 SGDLS, CDR2 YYNGEE. The CDR3 nucleotides read TGTGCCTCCCGGGGCAGGGAGGCCTACGAGCAGTACTTC. This encodes CASRGREAYEQYF.